The source of this TCR beta chain is a study of blood T cell repertoires in COVID-19. On the study more broadly: The cDNA or gDNA used as material had been derived from T cells, B-cell-depleted T cells, or PBMCs.

TCRdb keeps only in-frame clones here, not all; method: immunoSEQ multiplex PCR. The sample carries 210,000 or so clones, 70% to 85% recorded once. Germline CDR1 LNHNV, CDR2 YYDKDF (reference sequence). The V and J ends lost 3 bases and 2 bases, in that order; junction bases with no gene match: 6. There are 16 residues in the CDR3. The clonotype originates from a woman older than 75 with COVID-19, enrolled during active disease. The chain joins TRBV15 to TRBJ2-7; the match to TRBD1 covers 11 bases. Material: peripheral blood. CDR3 sequence (DNA): TGTGCCACCAGCAGGGCCGGGACAGGGGGGACCTACGAGCAGTACTTC. Its translation: CATSRAGTGGTYEQYF.